This T cell receptor beta chain is from a study of OX40 agonist ivuxolimab in advanced cancers. Across the study: Prior anti-PD-1, anti-PD-L1 or anti-CTLA-4 therapy did not bar entry, and approximately 40% had some.

The repertoire was sequenced with immunoSEQ multiplex PCR; TCRdb's copy has only in-frame clones and lacks some. The table lists tens of thousands of clones, 89% of them singletons. Study conclusions and caveats: Both CD4+ and CD8+ T cell populations in blood had undergone clonal expansion by week 6 at 0.1 to 3.0 mg/kg. It was also the case that some nonresponders had low normalized T-cell clonal expansion.

Details on this clone: Its antigen is undetermined.

With 3 bases removed from V and 5 bases from J, the gap between germline ends came to 16 bases. Germline-derived CDR1 and CDR2 are SQVTM and ANQGSEA. The CDR3 runs 14 residues. Blood sampling took place at baseline, cycle 4 day 1, and cycle 7 day 1. The rearrangement uses TRBV29-1 and TRBJ2-5; unclear D gene. This material consisted of CD4+ or CD8+ T cells sorted from blood, taken in a trial of the OX40 agonist ivuxolimab. The origin of this receptor is an adult with an advanced solid tumor such as melanoma, head and neck, liver or kidney cancer. CDR3 in DNA: TGCAGCGTTGATCCGGGCCCCATGTGGGAGACCCAGTACTTC. Its protein is CSVDPGPMWETQYF.